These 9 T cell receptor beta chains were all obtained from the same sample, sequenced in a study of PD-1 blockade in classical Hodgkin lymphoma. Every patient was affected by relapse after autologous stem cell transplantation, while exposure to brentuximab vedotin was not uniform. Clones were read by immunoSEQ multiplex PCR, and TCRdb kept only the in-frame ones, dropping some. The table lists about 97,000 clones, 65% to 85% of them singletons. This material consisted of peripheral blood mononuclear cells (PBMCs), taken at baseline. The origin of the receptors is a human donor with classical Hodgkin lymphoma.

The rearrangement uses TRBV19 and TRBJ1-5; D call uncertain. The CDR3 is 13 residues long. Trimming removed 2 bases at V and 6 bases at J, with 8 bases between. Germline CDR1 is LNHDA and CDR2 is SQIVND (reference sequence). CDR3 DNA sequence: TGTGCCAGTAGTATACCTACCATTCAGCCCCAGCATTTT. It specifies CASSIPTIQPQHF.

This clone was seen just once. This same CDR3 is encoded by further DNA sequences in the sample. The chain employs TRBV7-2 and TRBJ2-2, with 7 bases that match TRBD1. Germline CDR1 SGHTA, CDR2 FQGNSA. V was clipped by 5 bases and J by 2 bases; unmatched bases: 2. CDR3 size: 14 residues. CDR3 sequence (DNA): TGTGCCAGCAGCAGGGACAGTAACACCGGGGAGCTGTTTTTT. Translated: CASSRDSNTGELFF. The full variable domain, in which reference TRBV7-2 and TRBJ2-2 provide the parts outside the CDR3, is GAGVSQSPSNKVTEKGKDVELRCDPISGHTALYWYRQSLGQGLEFLIYFQGNSAPDKSGLPSDRFSAERTGGSVSTLTIQRTQQEDSAVYLCASSRDSNTGELFFGEGSRLTVL.

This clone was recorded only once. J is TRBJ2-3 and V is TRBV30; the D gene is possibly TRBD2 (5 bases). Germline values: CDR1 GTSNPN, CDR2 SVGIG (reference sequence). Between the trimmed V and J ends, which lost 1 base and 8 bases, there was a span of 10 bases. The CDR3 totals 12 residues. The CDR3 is CAWSAPGITQYF. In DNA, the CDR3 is TGTGCCTGGAGTGCGCCCGGGATTACGCAGTATTTT.

The CDR3: CASSQDGGGLLSGANVLTF. In DNA, the CDR3 is TGCGCCAGCAGCCAAGATGGCGGGGGCCTACTCTCTGGGGCCAACGTCCTGACTTTC. The chain uses TRBV4-3 and TRBJ2-6; perhaps TRBD2 as D (7 bases). Germline V gene lookup returns CDR1 LGHNA and CDR2 YSLEER. The CDR3 covers 19 residues. V lost 0 bases and J 0 bases, leaving 15 bases between the germline ends.

The CDR3 region is CAISEPHRAGVRYNEQFF. In DNA, the CDR3 is TGTGCCATCAGTGAGCCCCACCGAGCGGGAGTACGGTACAATGAGCAGTTCTTC. This chain joins TRBV10-3 and TRBJ2-1; 8 bases are shared with TRBD2. This CDR3 has 18 amino acids. Germline assignment: CDR1 ENHRY and CDR2 SYGVKD. The junction had 13 bases not matched to a gene; V was cut back by 2 bases and J by 4 bases.

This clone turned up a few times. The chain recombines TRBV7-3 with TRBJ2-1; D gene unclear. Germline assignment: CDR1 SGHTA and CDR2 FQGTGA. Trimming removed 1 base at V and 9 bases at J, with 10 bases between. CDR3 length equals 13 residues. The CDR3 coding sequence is TGTGCCAGCAGCTTAAGGGCTACACGTGAGCAGTTCTTC. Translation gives CASSLRATREQFF.

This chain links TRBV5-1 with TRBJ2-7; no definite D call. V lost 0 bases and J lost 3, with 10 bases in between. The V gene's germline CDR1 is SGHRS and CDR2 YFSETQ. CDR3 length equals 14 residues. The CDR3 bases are TGCGCCAGCAGCTTGGAACAGAAAAACTACGAGCAGTACTTC. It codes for CASSLEQKNYEQYF. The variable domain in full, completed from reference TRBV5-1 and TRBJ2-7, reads KAGVTQTPRYLIKTRGQQVTLSCSPISGHRSVSWYQQTPGQGLQFLFEYFSETQRNKGNFPGRFSGRQFSNSRSEMNVSTLELGDSALYLCASSLEQKNYEQYFGPGTRLTVT.

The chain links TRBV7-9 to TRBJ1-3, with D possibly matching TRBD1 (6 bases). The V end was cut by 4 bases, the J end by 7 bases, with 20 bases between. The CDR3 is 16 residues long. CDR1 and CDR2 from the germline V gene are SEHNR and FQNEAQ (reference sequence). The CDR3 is CASSSFGGKGVNTIYF. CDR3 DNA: TGTGCCAGCAGCTCTTTTGGGGGCAAAGGGGTTAACACCATATATTTT.

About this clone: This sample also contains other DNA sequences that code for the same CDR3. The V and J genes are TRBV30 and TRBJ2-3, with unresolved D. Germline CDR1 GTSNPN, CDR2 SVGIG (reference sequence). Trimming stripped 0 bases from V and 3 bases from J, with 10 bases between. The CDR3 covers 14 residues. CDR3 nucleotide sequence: TGTGCCTGGAGTGTGGGGTCCCGGACAGATACGCAGTATTTT. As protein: CAWSVGSRTDTQYF.